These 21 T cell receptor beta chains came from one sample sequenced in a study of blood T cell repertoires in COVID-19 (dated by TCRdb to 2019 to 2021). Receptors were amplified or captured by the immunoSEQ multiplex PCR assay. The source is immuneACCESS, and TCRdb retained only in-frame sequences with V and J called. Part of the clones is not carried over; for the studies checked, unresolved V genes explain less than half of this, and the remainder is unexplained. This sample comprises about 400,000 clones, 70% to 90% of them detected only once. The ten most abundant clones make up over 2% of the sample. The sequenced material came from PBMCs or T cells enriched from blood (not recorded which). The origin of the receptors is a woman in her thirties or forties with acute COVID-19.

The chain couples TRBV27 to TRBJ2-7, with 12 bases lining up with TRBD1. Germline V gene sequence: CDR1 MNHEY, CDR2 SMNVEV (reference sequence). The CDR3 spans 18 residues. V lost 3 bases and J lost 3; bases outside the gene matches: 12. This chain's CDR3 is CASSFYRGTGGRIYEQYF. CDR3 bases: TGTGCCAGCAGTTTCTACCGTGGGACAGGGGGCCGAATCTACGAGCAGTACTTC.

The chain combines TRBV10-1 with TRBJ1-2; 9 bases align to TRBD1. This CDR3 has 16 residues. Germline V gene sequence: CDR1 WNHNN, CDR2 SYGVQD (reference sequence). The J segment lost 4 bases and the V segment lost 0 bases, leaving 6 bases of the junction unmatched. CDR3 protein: CASSESFLDRGYGYTF. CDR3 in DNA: TGCGCCAGCAGTGAGTCCTTTCTGGACAGGGGCTATGGCTACACCTTC.

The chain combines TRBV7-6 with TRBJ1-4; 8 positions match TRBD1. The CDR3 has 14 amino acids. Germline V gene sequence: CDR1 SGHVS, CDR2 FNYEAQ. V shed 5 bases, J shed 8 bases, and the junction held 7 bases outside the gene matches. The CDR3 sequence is CASSLGDRPEKLFF. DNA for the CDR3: TGTGCCAGCAGCCTGGGGGACAGGCCGGAAAAACTGTTTTTT.

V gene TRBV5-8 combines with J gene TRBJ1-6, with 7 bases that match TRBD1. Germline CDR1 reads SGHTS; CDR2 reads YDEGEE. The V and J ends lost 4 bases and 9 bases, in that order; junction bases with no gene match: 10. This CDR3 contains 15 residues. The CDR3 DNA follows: TGTGCCAGCAGCCTCTGGACAGGAGAAGTTTCACCCCTCCACTTT. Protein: CASSLWTGEVSPLHF.

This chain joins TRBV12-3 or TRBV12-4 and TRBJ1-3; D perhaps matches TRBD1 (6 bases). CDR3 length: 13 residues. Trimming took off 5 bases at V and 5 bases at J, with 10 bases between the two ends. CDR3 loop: CASSTGTRNTIYF. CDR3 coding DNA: TGTGCCAGCAGTACAGGGACCCGAAACACCATATATTTT.

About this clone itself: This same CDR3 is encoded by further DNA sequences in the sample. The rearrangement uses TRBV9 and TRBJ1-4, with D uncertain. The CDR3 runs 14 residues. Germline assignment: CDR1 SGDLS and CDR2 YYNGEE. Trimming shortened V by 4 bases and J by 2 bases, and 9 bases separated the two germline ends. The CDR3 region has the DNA TGTGCCAGCAGCCAAGGGAGTACTAATGAAAAACTGTTTTTT. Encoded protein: CASSQGSTNEKLFF.

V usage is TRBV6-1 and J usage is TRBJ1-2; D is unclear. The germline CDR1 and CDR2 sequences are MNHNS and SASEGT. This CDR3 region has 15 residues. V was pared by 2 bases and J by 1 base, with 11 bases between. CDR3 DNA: TGTGCCAGCAGTGAACTAACAGCCCATAACTATGGCTACACCTTC. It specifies CASSELTAHNYGYTF.

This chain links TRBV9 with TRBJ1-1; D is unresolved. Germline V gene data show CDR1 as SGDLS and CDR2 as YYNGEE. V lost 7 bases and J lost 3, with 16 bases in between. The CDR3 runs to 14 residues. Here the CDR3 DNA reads TGTGCCAGCGCCCGCGCAGGCACCGACACTGAAGCTTTCTTT. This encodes CASARAGTDTEAFF.

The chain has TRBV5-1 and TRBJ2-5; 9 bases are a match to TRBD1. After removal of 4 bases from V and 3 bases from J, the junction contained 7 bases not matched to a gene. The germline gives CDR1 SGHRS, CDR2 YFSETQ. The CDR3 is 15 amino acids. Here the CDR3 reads CASSLLWTGEETQYF. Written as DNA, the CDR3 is TGCGCCAGCAGCCTGCTATGGACAGGGGAAGAGACCCAGTACTTC. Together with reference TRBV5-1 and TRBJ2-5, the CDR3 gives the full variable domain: KAGVTQTPRYLIKTRGQQVTLSCSPISGHRSVSWYQQTPGQGLQFLFEYFSETQRNKGNFPGRFSGRQFSNSRSEMNVSTLELGDSALYLCASSLLWTGEETQYFGPGTRLLVL.

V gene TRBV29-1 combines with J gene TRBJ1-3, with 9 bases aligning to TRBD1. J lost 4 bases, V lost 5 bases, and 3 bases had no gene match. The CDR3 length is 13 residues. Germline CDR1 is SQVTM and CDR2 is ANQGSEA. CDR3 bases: TGCAGCGTTACGACAGGGGGAGGAAACACCATATATTTT. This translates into CSVTTGGGNTIYF.

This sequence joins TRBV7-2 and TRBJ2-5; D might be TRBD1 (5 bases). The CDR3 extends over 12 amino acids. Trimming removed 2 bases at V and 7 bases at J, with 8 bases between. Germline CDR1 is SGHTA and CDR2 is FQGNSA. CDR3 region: CASSLLQGTQYF. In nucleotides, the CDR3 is TGTGCCAGCAGCTTATTGCAGGGGACCCAGTACTTC.

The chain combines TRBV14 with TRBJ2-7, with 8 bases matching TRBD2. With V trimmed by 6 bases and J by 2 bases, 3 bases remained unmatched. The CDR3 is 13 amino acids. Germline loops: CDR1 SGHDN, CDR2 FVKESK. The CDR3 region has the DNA TGTGCCAGCAGGGCTAGCGGGCCCTACGAGCAGTACTTC. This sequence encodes CASRASGPYEQYF.

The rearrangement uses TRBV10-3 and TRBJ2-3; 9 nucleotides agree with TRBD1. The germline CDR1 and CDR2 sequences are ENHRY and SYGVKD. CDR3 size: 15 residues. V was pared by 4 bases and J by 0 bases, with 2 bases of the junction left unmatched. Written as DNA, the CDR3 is TGTGCCATCAGTGCCGGGACAGGGAGCACAGATACGCAGTATTTT. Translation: CAISAGTGSTDTQYF.

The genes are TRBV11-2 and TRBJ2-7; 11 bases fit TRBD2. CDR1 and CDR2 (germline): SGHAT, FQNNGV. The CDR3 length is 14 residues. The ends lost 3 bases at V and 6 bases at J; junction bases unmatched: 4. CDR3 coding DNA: TGTGCCAGCAGCTTGACTAGCGGGGCTCGCGAGCAGTACTTC. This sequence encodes CASSLTSGAREQYF.

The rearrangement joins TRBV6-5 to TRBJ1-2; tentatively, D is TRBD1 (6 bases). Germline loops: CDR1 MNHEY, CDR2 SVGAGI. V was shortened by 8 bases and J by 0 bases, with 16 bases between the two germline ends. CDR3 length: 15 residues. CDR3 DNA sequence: TGTGCCAGCTTCTTTGGGGGCTCAGCTAACTATGGCTACACCTTC. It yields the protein CASFFGGSANYGYTF.

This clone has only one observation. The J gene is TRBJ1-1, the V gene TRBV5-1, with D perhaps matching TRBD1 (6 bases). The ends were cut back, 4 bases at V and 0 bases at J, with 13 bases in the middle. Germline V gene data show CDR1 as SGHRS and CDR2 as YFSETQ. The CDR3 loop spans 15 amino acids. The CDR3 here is CASSPDRPMNTEAFF. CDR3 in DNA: TGCGCCAGCAGCCCCGACAGGCCGATGAACACTGAAGCTTTCTTT.

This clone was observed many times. The CDR3 is CASSPGQGTEQYF. CDR3 coding DNA: TGCGCCAGCAGCCCAGGACAGGGGACCGAGCAGTACTTC. The gene calls are TRBV4-1 and TRBJ2-7; 9 nucleotides line up with TRBD1. The CDR3 is 13 residues long. The trim removed 4 bases at V and 6 bases at J, leaving 4 bases unmatched. Germline V gene lookup returns CDR1 MGHRA and CDR2 YSYEKL.

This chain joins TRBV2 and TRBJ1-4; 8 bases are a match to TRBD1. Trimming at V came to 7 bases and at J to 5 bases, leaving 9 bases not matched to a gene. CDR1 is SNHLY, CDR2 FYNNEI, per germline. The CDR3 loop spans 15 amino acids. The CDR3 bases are TGTGCCAGCACCCCTCAGGACAGGGCGAATGAAAAACTGTTTTTT. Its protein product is CASTPQDRANEKLFF.

Written as DNA, the CDR3 is TGCGCCAGCAGCCGGACAGGGGGTGACTATGAGCAGTTCTTC. Translation gives CASSRTGGDYEQFF. The chain couples TRBV5-1 to TRBJ2-1; 10 bases line up with TRBD1. The CDR3 consists of 14 residues. CDR1 and CDR2 from the germline V gene are SGHRS and YFSETQ. The ends lost 4 bases at V and 8 bases at J; junction bases unmatched: 6.

The CDR3 region is CASSPTGPTSGANVLTF. The CDR3 bases are TGTGCCAGCAGTCCGACAGGGCCCACCTCTGGGGCCAACGTCCTGACTTTC. The V call is TRBV2, the J call TRBJ2-6; the match to TRBD1 covers 7 bases. The V gene's germline CDR1 is SNHLY and CDR2 FYNNEI. There are 17 residues in the CDR3. Germline trimming cut 5 bases from V and 0 bases from J; bases unmatched to any gene: 7.

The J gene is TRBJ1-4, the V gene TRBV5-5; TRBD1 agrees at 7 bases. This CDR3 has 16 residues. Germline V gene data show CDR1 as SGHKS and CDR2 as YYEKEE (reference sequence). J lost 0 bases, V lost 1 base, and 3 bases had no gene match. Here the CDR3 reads CASSLLGGPTNEKLFF. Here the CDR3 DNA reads TGTGCCAGCAGCTTGTTAGGGGGCCCAACTAATGAAAAACTGTTTTTT.